This record looks at one TCR beta chain sequence and its context. These data belong to a study of blood T cell repertoires in COVID-19. After removal of 0 bases from V and 3 bases from J, the junction contained 7 bases not matched to a gene. The CDR3 covers 16 residues. Germline V CDR1 and CDR2: LNHNV, YYDKDF (reference sequence). Libraries were prepared by immunoSEQ multiplex PCR; TCRdb keeps only in-frame clonotypes and omits some of them. The table has about 310,000 clones, around nine tenths seen once; the top ten hold 1.3%. V and J are TRBV15 and TRBJ2-5; 7 bases align to TRBD1. Sequencing was performed on peripheral blood. This TCR came from a man between 65 and 85 years old with acute or convalescent COVID-19. DNA for the CDR3: TGTGCCACCAGCAGAGATCCCCAGGGGGTGGAAGAGACCCAGTACTTC. Its translation: CATSRDPQGVEETQYF.